The 7 T cell receptor beta chains below all came from one sample that was sequenced in a study of control samples from healthy donors and cancer patients. Sequenced by immunoSEQ multiplex PCR; TCRdb stores in-frame clones only, minus some. The table shows roughly 84,000 clones, with 89% occurring only once. Material: blood. These receptors originate from a man between 50 and 59 years old in good health.

The CDR3 region is CASSLGYEQYF. The CDR3 DNA reads TGTGCCAGCAGCCTGGGCTACGAGCAGTACTTC. The rearrangement uses TRBV6-5 and TRBJ2-7; D not certain. The CDR3 has 11 amino acids. Germline CDR1 and CDR2: MNHEY and SVGAGI. Trimming took 6 bases from V and 3 from J, leaving 6 bases between them.

The chain carries TRBV30 and TRBJ1-2; the D is unclear. Deletions cut 0 bases from V and 8 bases from J, with 16 bases between. CDR3 length: 14 residues. Germline lookup yields CDR1 GTSNPN and CDR2 SVGIG (reference sequence). CDR3 DNA: TGTGCCTGGAGTGTGGAGAGACACCCGCGGGGCTACACCTTC. Protein sequence: CAWSVERHPRGYTF.

The count of this clone is one. The chain uses TRBV6-1 and TRBJ2-1; 12 nucleotides line up with TRBD1. In germline, CDR1 is MNHNS, CDR2 SASEGT. The CDR3 loop spans 16 amino acids. Losses at the gene ends were 2 bases for V and 5 bases for J; bases not matched to a gene: 4. CDR3 amino acids: CASSERGQGAHNEQFF. CDR3 in DNA: TGTGCCAGCAGTGAACGGGGACAGGGGGCCCACAATGAGCAGTTCTTC.

The gene calls are TRBV7-9 and TRBJ2-1, with a weak D call TRBD1 (5 bases). CDR3 length: 13 residues. Trimming removed 8 bases from V and 4 bases from J, with 12 bases in between. CDR1 SEHNR and CDR2 FQNEAQ come from the germline V gene (reference sequence). The CDR3 nucleotides read TGTGCCAGCCGTGGGGCCCGTTACAATGAGCAGTTCTTC. Its translation is CASRGARYNEQFF.

The CDR3, as DNA: TGTGCCAGCAGCTGGGGACAGGCTATGAACACTGAAGCTTTCTTT. It codes for CASSWGQAMNTEAFF. This chain uses TRBV5-5 with TRBJ1-1, with 8 positions matching TRBD1. Trimming cost V 3 bases and J 0 bases; bases outside gene matches: 4. The V gene's germline CDR1 is SGHKS and CDR2 YYEKEE (reference sequence). This CDR3 spans 15 amino acids.

This clone has only a few counts. V and J are TRBV7-8 and TRBJ2-2, with D perhaps matching TRBD2 (5 bases). Trimming left V 2 bases short and J 4 bases short, with 8 bases between. Germline loops: CDR1 SGHVS, CDR2 FQNEAQ. This CDR3 has 14 residues. CDR3 region: CASSLKRGTGELFF. CDR3 nucleotides: TGTGCCAGCAGCTTAAAACGGGGCACCGGGGAGCTGTTTTTT.

In its sample, this clone was seen once. This rearrangement joins TRBV6-2 or TRBV6-3 to TRBJ2-7, with a weak D call TRBD2 (6 bases). Trimming shortened V by 2 bases and J by 4 bases, and 9 bases separated the two germline ends. The CDR3 totals 13 residues. In germline, CDR1 is MNHEY, CDR2 SVGEGT. The chain's CDR3 is CASSYGTLYEQYF. The CDR3, as DNA: TGTGCCAGCAGTTACGGGACTTTGTACGAGCAGTACTTC.